One and the same sample provided the 28 T cell receptor beta chains below, sequenced in a study of T cell responses to AZD1222 COVID-19 vaccine. Generated by immunoSEQ multiplex PCR, the TCRdb table keeps only in-frame clones and is missing some. The sample shows 160,000 or so clones, 85% to 95% of them seen only once. The sequences come from peripheral blood, collected 28 days after the second AZD1222 dose. The receptors were sampled from an adult who received the AZD1222 COVID-19 vaccine.

The chain recombines TRBV24-1 with TRBJ2-2, with D unresolved. This CDR3 region has 14 residues. V shed 0 bases and J shed 6 bases, with 7 bases lying between them. Germline V lookup: CDR1 KGHDR, CDR2 SFDVKD. CDR3 amino acids: CATSDLKWAGELFF. The DNA of the CDR3 is TGTGCCACCAGTGATTTGAAATGGGCCGGGGAGCTGTTTTTT.

The sample holds one count of this clone. This sequence joins TRBV30 and TRBJ1-2; D gene uncertain. CDR3 length equals 16 residues. Germline V gene lookup returns CDR1 GTSNPN and CDR2 SVGIG (reference sequence). Trimming left V 0 bases short and J 1 base short, with 15 bases between. In nucleotides, the CDR3 is TGTGCCTGGAGTGTAGGGAGCAGGAGACTTAACTATGGCTACACCTTC. It is translated as CAWSVGSRRLNYGYTF. Supplemented by reference TRBV30 and TRBJ1-2, the full variable domain reads SQTIHQWPATLVQPVGSPLSLECTVEGTSNPNLYWYRQAAGRGLQLLFYSVGIGQISSEVPQNLSASRPQDRQFILSSKKLLLSDSGFYLCAWSVGSRRLNYGYTFGSGTRLTVV.

The chain employs TRBV12-3 or TRBV12-4 and TRBJ1-6; TRBD1 is a possible D gene (5 bases). There are 13 residues in the CDR3. The ends were cut back, 1 base at V and 11 bases at J, with 9 bases in the middle. CDR3 loop: CASSLEWTTPLHF. CDR3 DNA: TGTGCCAGCAGTTTAGAATGGACAACACCCCTCCACTTT.

The chain couples TRBV19 to TRBJ1-2; D remains unclear. V lost 7 bases, J lost 4 bases, and 22 bases lay in between. The CDR3 runs to 16 residues. The germline V gene encodes CDR1 LNHDA and CDR2 SQIVND (reference sequence). The CDR3 DNA follows: TGTGCCAGTATTCCTGGGCGGGAATCGAACGGCTATGGCTACACCTTC. As protein: CASIPGRESNGYGYTF.

The chain combines TRBV6-5 with TRBJ1-1; D gene uncertain. Germline loops: CDR1 MNHEY, CDR2 SVGAGI. The V end lost 4 bases, the J end lost 2 bases, and 11 bases lay between the germline ends. The CDR3 totals 14 residues. In DNA, the CDR3 is TGTGCCAGCAGTTTCGGGAGTCGAAACACTGAAGCTTTCTTT. This translates into CASSFGSRNTEAFF.

The chain joins TRBV15 to TRBJ2-1, with TRBD2 matching 7 bases. V lost 3 bases, J lost 0 bases, and 20 bases stayed unmatched. The CDR3 totals 21 residues. Germline loops: CDR1 LNHNV, CDR2 YYDKDF (reference sequence). The CDR3 region is CATSSGAPTAREAPSYNEQFF. The CDR3 DNA follows: TGTGCCACCAGCAGTGGGGCCCCAACGGCACGGGAGGCCCCCTCCTACAATGAGCAGTTCTTC.

This chain joins TRBV27 and TRBJ2-2; D might be TRBD1 (5 bases). This CDR3 has 12 residues. V was shortened by 5 bases and J by 7 bases, with 8 bases between the two germline ends. From germline, CDR1 is MNHEY and CDR2 SMNVEV (reference sequence). In DNA form, the CDR3 reads TGTGCCAGCAGTACAGGTTACGGGGAGCTGTTTTTT. It translates to CASSTGYGELFF.

The V gene is TRBV7-2, the J gene TRBJ2-2; unclear D gene. Germline lookup yields CDR1 SGHTA and CDR2 FQGNSA. Deletions cut 5 bases from V and 6 bases from J, with 16 bases between. This CDR3 spans 15 amino acids. The CDR3 here is CASSQQSSSAGELFF. CDR3 DNA sequence: TGTGCCAGCAGCCAACAGTCTTCGTCTGCCGGGGAGCTGTTTTTT.

V is TRBV7-9 and J is TRBJ1-2; 10 bases align to TRBD1. The CDR3 consists of 17 residues. Germline lookup yields CDR1 SEHNR and CDR2 FQNEAQ (reference sequence). V was clipped by 1 base and J by 8 bases; unmatched bases: 13. The CDR3 bases are TGTGCCAGCAGCTTAGGGACTGGGGACAGGGGACGGTCGGGCTACACCTTC. It codes for CASSLGTGDRGRSGYTF.

The chain uses TRBV5-5 and TRBJ1-2; tentatively, D is TRBD1 (5 bases). Germline V gives CDR1 SGHKS, CDR2 YYEKEE (reference sequence). There are 13 residues in the CDR3. Trimming shortened V by 4 bases and J by 8 bases, and 15 bases separated the two germline ends. The CDR3 bases are TGTGCCAGCAGCCCGGGTGGGGCCACCGGCTACACCTTC. Translating gives CASSPGGATGYTF.

The gene calls are TRBV4-1 and TRBJ2-2; tentatively, D is TRBD2 (7 bases). V was trimmed by 4 bases and J by 6 bases, leaving 15 bases between them. This CDR3 has 15 amino acids. CDR1 is MGHRA and CDR2 is YSYEKL in the germline V gene. The CDR3 nucleotides are TGCGCCAGCAGCCTAAAATTGGGGGGGCCCGGGGAGCTGTTTTTT. Protein product: CASSLKLGGPGELFF.

In its sample, this clone was seen a few times. This chain joins TRBV7-9 and TRBJ1-1; tentative D call: TRBD1 (5 bases). The V gene lost 5 bases and the J gene lost 2 bases, with 9 bases spanning the gap. The CDR3 runs to 13 residues. Germline-derived CDR1 and CDR2 are SEHNR and FQNEAQ (reference sequence). Here the CDR3 reads CASSRGGNTEAFF. DNA for the CDR3: TGTGCCAGCAGCCGTGGGGGAAACACTGAAGCTTTCTTT. The variable domain in full, with the rest retrieved from reference TRBV7-9 and TRBJ1-1, is DTGVSQNPRHKITKRGQNVTFRCDPISEHNRLYWYRQTLGQGPEFLTYFQNEAQLEKSRLLSDRFSAERPKGSFSTLEIQRTEQGDSAMYLCASSRGGNTEAFFGQGTRLTVV.

V is TRBV2 and J is TRBJ2-1, with D hard to call. CDR3 length: 14 amino acids. The V end lost 4 bases, the J end lost 5 bases, and 12 bases lay between the germline ends. Germline CDR1 reads SNHLY; CDR2 reads FYNNEI. CDR3 coding DNA: TGTGCCAGCAGTGGGCTCTCCTCTCACAATGAGCAGTTCTTC. As protein: CASSGLSSHNEQFF.

This rearrangement joins TRBV6-5 to TRBJ1-1; unclear D gene. Trimming removed 8 bases from V and 3 bases from J, with 19 bases in between. This CDR3 contains 15 residues. Germline V lookup: CDR1 MNHEY, CDR2 SVGAGI. DNA of the CDR3: TGTGCCAGCGCCTCGGTTATCCGGGGATACACTGAAGCTTTCTTT. Protein product: CASASVIRGYTEAFF.

This clone was found once. The rearrangement joins TRBV2 to TRBJ2-7, with TRBD1 matching 7 bases. The germline CDR1 and CDR2 sequences are SNHLY and FYNNEI. V dropped 11 bases and J dropped 3; count of bases not matched to a gene: 10. The CDR3 extends over 13 amino acids. The DNA for the CDR3 is TGTGCCGGGCCTAGACAGGGTAGCTACGAGCAGTACTTC. Translated, it gives CAGPRQGSYEQYF.

This chain joins TRBV18 and TRBJ2-2, with 7 positions matching TRBD1. With V trimmed by 2 bases and J by 2 bases, 8 bases remained unmatched. Germline V lookup: CDR1 KGHSH, CDR2 LQKENI. This CDR3 spans 17 amino acids. The CDR3 coding sequence is TGTGCCAGCTCACCAGCAGGGGGAATTGGCAACACCGGGGAGCTGTTTTTT. Translation gives CASSPAGGIGNTGELFF.

The V gene is TRBV5-4, the J gene TRBJ2-7; D unclear. Per the germline V gene, CDR1 is SGHNT and CDR2 is YYREEE (reference sequence). With 4 bases removed from V and 0 bases from J, the gap between germline ends came to 14 bases. The CDR3 extends over 15 amino acids. The CDR3 sequence: CASSPGPASSYEQYF. The CDR3 nucleotides are TGTGCCAGCAGCCCGGGCCCAGCTAGCTCCTACGAGCAGTACTTC.

This chain links TRBV10-2 with TRBJ1-1, with 8 bases fitting TRBD1. Germline V lookup: CDR1 WSHSY, CDR2 SAAADI. Trimming took 6 bases from V and 11 from J; bases not matched to a gene: 11. The CDR3 covers 13 residues. CDR3 bases: TGCGCCAGCAGGGAACCAGGACAGGGAGCGGCTTTCTTT. Its protein is CASREPGQGAAFF.

J is TRBJ1-2 and V is TRBV28; 7 bases line up with TRBD1. Losses at the gene ends were 10 bases for V and 4 bases for J; bases not matched to a gene: 18. This CDR3 has 16 amino acids. Germline V lookup: CDR1 MDHEN, CDR2 SYDVKM. CDR3 nucleotides: TGTGCCATCAAAAACCCGGGGGACAGCGGGCTCTATGGCTACACCTTC. This translates into CAIKNPGDSGLYGYTF.

The CDR3 region has the DNA TGTGCCAGCAGCCAAGACAGGGTGGGGAACTATGGCTACACCTTC. Its translation is CASSQDRVGNYGYTF. This chain joins TRBV3-1 (or the pseudogene TRBV3-2) and TRBJ1-2; D perhaps matches TRBD1 (5 bases). Germline V gene sequence: CDR1 LGHDT, CDR2 YNNKEL (reference sequence). Deletions cut 0 bases from V and 2 bases from J, with 10 bases between. The CDR3 totals 15 residues.

V and J are TRBV30 and TRBJ1-5; a possible D gene is TRBD1 (5 bases). From germline, CDR1 is GTSNPN and CDR2 SVGIG (reference sequence). V shed 3 bases and J shed 1 base, with 7 bases lying between them. The CDR3 spans 13 residues. CDR3 sequence reads: CAWRHRSNQPQHF. In nucleotides, the CDR3 is TGTGCCTGGAGGCACAGGAGCAATCAGCCCCAGCATTTT.

The chain joins TRBV5-1 to TRBJ2-7; D gene ambiguous. Germline-derived CDR1 and CDR2 are SGHRS and YFSETQ. The CDR3 is 14 residues long. V lost 4 bases and J 2 bases, leaving 13 bases between the germline ends. The CDR3, as DNA: TGCGCCAGCAGCCCAGTCGAAAAGGCCTACGAGCAGTACTTC. It yields the protein CASSPVEKAYEQYF.

The chain employs TRBV9 and TRBJ2-7; perhaps TRBD2 as D (6 bases). CDR3 length equals 15 residues. Germline CDR1 SGDLS, CDR2 YYNGEE. V lost 0 bases and J 2 bases, leaving 12 bases between the germline ends. The CDR3 here is CASSVAGSMTYEQYF. The CDR3 bases are TGTGCCAGCAGCGTAGCCGGGAGTATGACCTACGAGCAGTACTTC. Full variable domain (missing parts from reference TRBV9 and TRBJ2-7): DSGVTQTPKHLITATGQRVTLRCSPRSGDLSVYWYQQSLDQGLQFLIQYYNGEERAKGNILERFSAQQFPDLHSELNLSSLELGDSALYFCASSVAGSMTYEQYFGPGTRLTVT.

The V and J genes are TRBV2 and TRBJ2-7; 7 bases are shared with TRBD1. CDR3 size: 14 residues. V gave up 4 bases and J gave up 2 bases; unmatched junction bases: 5. Germline V lookup: CDR1 SNHLY, CDR2 FYNNEI. The CDR3 here is CASSVLGTAYEQYF. The CDR3, as DNA: TGTGCCAGCAGTGTACTCGGGACAGCCTACGAGCAGTACTTC.

The count of this clone is one. The rearrangement uses TRBV18 and TRBJ2-2; D remains unclear. The CDR3 runs to 12 residues. Trimming took off 4 bases at V and 1 base at J, with 1 base between the two ends. Looked up from germline, CDR1 is KGHSH and CDR2 is LQKENI. The CDR3 DNA sequence: TGTGCCAGCTCACGGAACACCGGGGAGCTGTTTTTT. Translation gives CASSRNTGELFF.

V and J are TRBV3-1 (or the pseudogene TRBV3-2) and TRBJ2-5; D not resolved. V dropped 1 base and J dropped 2 bases, with 14 bases sitting between them. Germline CDR1 reads LGHDT; CDR2 reads YNNKEL (reference sequence). This CDR3 is built from 16 residues. CDR3 in amino acids: CASSQVDRRRQETQYF. CDR3 bases: TGTGCCAGCAGCCAAGTTGATAGACGTAGACAAGAGACCCAGTACTTC.

The chain joins TRBV13 to TRBJ1-1; a possible D gene is TRBD1 (6 bases). Deletions cut 5 bases from V and 7 bases from J, with 11 bases between. The germline gives CDR1 PRHDT, CDR2 FYEKMQ (reference sequence). This CDR3 is 12 amino acids long. The CDR3 sequence is CASSLDRLEAFF. The CDR3 DNA reads as TGTGCCAGCAGCCTCGACAGGCTTGAAGCTTTCTTT.

The chain uses TRBV5-6 and TRBJ1-1, with D tentatively TRBD1 (5 bases). Germline CDR1 is SGHDT and CDR2 is YYEEEE. This CDR3 has 14 residues. V was trimmed by 2 bases and J by 0 bases, leaving 8 bases between them. CDR3 in DNA: TGTGCCAGCAGCTTCCAGGGCCTGAACACTGAAGCTTTCTTT. This gives the protein CASSFQGLNTEAFF.